These T cell receptor beta chains were read from a single sample in a study of cytomegalovirus exposure and HLA in healthy donors. Profiled with immunoSEQ multiplex PCR; TCRdb holds only in-frame clones, not every one. The sample lists approximately 150,000 clones; about four fifths were seen once. Specimen: PBMCs. The receptors were sampled from a man aged 25 to 45 in good health and CMV-seronegative. The CDR3 runs from the conserved cysteine through the conserved F or W. Only part of the rows carry a size: once, few, many, or a class if the clone is expanded.

j_call v_call clone_size cdr3_aa
TRBJ1-1 TRBV6-5 . CASSQGQGLNTEAFF
TRBJ2-7 TRBV13 . CASSPSGGLAGDISYEQYF
TRBJ2-7 TRBV28 . CASSGRGQVDYEQYF
TRBJ1-5 TRBV19 few CASSASLYQPQHF
TRBJ2-3 TRBV27 . CASSYTRVGTDTQYF
TRBJ1-4 TRBV27 . CASSSDRGFNEKLFF
TRBJ1-2 TRBV7-9 . CASSSFRAPLGYGYTF
TRBJ1-5 TRBV9 . CASSVGSAGDQPQHF
TRBJ2-3 TRBV19 . CASKLAGTDTQYF
TRBJ1-6 TRBV5-4 . CASSSAAHRDSPLHF
TRBJ1-5 TRBV19 . CASSIKSIGNQPQHF
TRBJ1-1 TRBV6-5 . CASSFMRVNTEAFF
TRBJ2-1 TRBV7-8 . CASSPGLAGVYEQFF
TRBJ1-2 TRBV4-3 once CASSQGTGEDYGYTF
TRBJ1-2 TRBV29-1 . CSVWDRNYGYTF
TRBJ1-2 TRBV20-1 once CSAEAPWGYTF
TRBJ1-5 TRBV9 . CASSVGVAGNQPQHF
TRBJ1-2 TRBV30 . CAWIHGGYTF
TRBJ2-2 TRBV30 . CACLVLSAGELFF
TRBJ2-1 TRBV30 . CAYQRSTYNEQFF
TRBJ2-7 TRBV7-8 . CASSLGREHYEQYF
TRBJ1-1 TRBV28 . CASRPPTGTTEAFF
TRBJ2-1 TRBV5-4 . CASSLQGAHSEQFF
TRBJ2-4 TRBV27 . CASSSAGGAGKNIQYF
TRBJ2-1 TRBV9 . CASSVKSDEQFF
TRBJ2-1 TRBV9 . CASSKGQGSGNEQFF
. TRBV5-1 . CASRPWGRLYEQYF
TRBJ1-5 TRBV6-5 . CACSTGERNQPQHF
TRBJ2-7 TRBV2 once CASSGTGGAEQYF
TRBJ2-3 TRBV27 . CASSSQGKETPSTDTQYF
TRBJ2-3 TRBV5-1 . CASSLGEVRLRTDTQYF
TRBJ1-5 TRBV7-2 . CASSSSRDRGQPQHF
TRBJ2-7 TRBV28 few CASSWTGAYEQYF
TRBJ2-6 TRBV7-9 . CASSQDTGANVLTF
TRBJ2-2 TRBV14 . CASSLNTGELFF
TRBJ2-1 TRBV2 . CASSSGTSGRNEQFF
TRBJ2-2 TRBV5-1 . CASSLTTGELFF
TRBJ1-2 TRBV5-1 . CASWGQGANYGYTF
TRBJ2-5 TRBV6-1 once CASSEYFGETQYF
TRBJ1-2 TRBV5-4 . CASRSTGGRAGYTF